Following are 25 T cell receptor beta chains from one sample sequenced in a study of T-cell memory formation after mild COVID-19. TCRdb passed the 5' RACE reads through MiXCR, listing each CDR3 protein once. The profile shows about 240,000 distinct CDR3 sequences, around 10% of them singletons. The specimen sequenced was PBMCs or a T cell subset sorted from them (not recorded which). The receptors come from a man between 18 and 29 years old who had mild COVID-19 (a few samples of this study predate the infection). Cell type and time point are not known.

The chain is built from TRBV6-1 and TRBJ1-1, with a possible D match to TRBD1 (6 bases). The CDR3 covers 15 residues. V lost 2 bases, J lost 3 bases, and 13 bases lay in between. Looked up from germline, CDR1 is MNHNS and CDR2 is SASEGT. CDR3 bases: TGTGCCAGCAGTGAATCACAGGGTATCCACACTGAAGCTTTCTTT. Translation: CASSESQGIHTEAFF.

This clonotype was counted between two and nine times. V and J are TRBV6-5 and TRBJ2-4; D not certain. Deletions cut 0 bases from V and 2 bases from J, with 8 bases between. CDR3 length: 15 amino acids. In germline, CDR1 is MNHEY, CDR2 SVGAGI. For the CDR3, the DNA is TGTGCCAGCAGTTACTCGAAGGGATCCAAAAACATTCAGTACTTC. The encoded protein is CASSYSKGSKNIQYF.

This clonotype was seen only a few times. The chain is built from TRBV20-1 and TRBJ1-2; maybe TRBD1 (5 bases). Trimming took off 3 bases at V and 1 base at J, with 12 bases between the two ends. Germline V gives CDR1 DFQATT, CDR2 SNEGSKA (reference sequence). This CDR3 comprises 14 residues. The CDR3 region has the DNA TGCAGTGCTAGGGCAGGGTCCCTTAACTATGGCTACACCTTC. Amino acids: CSARAGSLNYGYTF.

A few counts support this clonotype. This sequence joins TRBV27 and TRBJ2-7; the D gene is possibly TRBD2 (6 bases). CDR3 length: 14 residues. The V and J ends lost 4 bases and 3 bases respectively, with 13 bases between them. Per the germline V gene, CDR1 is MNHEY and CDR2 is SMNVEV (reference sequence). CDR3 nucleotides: TGTGCCAGCAGTTCTCATCTGGGGGGCTACGAGCAGTACGTC. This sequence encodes CASSSHLGGYEQYV.

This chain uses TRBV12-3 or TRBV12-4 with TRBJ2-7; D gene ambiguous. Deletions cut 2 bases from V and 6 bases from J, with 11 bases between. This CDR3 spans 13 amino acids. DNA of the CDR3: TGTGCCAGCAGTTTAATCCGGCTCGGCGAGCAGTACTTC. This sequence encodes CASSLIRLGEQYF.

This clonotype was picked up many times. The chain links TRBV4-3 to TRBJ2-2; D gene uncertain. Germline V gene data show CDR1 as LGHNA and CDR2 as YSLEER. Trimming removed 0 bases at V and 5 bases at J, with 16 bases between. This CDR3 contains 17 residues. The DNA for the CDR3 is TGCGCCAGCAGCCAAGAACTTGTGGTAGGAGTTACCGGGGAGCTGTTTTTT. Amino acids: CASSQELVVGVTGELFF.

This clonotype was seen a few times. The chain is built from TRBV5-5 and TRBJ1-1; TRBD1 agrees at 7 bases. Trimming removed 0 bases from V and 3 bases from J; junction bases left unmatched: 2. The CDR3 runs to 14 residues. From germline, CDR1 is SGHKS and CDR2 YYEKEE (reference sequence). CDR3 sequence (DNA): TGTGCCAGCAGCTTGGCGGGACAGTACACTGAAGCTTTCTTT. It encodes CASSLAGQYTEAFF.

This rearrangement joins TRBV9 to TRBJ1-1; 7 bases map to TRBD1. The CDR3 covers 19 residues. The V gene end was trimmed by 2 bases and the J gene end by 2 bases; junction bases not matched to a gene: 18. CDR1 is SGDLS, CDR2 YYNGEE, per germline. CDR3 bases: TGTGCCAGCAGCGTGGGAACCTACGGGACAGCCTCTAGTAACACTGAAGCTTTCTTT. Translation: CASSVGTYGTASSNTEAFF.

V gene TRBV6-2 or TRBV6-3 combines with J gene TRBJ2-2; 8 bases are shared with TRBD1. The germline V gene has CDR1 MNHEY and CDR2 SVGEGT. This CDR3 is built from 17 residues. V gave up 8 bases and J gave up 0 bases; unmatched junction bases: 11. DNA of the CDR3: TGTGCCAGCGGGAGACGGGACAGGAGATCGAACACCGGGGAGCTGTTTTTT. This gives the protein CASGRRDRRSNTGELFF.

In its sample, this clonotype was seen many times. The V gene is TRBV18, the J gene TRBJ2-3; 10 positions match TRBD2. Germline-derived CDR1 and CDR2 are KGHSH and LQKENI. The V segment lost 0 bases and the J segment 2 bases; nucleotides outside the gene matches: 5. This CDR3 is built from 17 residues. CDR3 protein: CASSPPNSGGYTDTQYF. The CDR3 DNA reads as TGTGCCAGCTCACCACCGAATAGCGGGGGGTACACAGATACGCAGTATTTT.

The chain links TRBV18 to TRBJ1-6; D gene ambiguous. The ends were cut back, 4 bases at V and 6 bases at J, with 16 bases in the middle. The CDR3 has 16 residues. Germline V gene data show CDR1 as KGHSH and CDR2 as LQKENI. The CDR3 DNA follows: TGTGCCAGCTCACAGTCGGACCCGCAGACTAATTCACCCCTCCACTTT. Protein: CASSQSDPQTNSPLHF.

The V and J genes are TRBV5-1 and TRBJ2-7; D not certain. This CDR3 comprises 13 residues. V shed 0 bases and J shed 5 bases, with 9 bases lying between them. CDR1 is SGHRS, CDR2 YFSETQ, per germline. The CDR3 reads CASSLVPEDEQYF. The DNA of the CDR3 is TGCGCCAGCAGCTTGGTTCCAGAGGACGAGCAGTACTTC.

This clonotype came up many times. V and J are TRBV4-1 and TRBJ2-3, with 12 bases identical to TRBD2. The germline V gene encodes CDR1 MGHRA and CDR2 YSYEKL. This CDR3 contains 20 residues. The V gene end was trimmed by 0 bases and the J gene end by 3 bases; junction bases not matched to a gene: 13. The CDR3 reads CASSQEPGLAGGRETDTQYF. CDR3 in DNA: TGCGCCAGCAGCCAAGAACCAGGGCTAGCGGGGGGGCGGGAAACAGATACGCAGTATTTT.

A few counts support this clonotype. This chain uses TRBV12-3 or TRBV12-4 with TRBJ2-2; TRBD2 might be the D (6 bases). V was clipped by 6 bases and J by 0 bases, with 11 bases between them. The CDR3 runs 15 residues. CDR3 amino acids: CASRWTNANTGELFF. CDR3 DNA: TGTGCCAGCAGATGGACTAACGCGAACACCGGGGAGCTGTTTTTT.

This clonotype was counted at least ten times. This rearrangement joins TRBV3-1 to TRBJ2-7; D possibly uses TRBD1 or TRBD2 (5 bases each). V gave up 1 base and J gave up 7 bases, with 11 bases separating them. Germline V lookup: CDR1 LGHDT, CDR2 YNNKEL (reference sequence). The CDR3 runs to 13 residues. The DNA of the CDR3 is TGTGCCAGCAGCCAAGCCCCGGGACGTGAGCAGTACTTC. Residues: CASSQAPGREQYF.

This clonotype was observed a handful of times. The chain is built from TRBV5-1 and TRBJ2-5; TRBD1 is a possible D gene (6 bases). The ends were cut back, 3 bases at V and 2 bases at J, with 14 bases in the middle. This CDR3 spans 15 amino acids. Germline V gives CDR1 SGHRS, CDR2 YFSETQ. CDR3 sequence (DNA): TGCGCCAGCAGCTCAACCGGGACACTTCAAGAGACCCAGTACTTC. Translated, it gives CASSSTGTLQETQYF.

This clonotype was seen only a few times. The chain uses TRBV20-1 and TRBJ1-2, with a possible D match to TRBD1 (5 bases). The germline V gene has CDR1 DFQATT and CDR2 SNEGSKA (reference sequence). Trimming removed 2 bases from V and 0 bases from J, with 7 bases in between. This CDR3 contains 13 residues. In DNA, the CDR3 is TGCAGTGCTAGATCGGGGGCTAACTATGGCTACACCTTC. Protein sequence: CSARSGANYGYTF.

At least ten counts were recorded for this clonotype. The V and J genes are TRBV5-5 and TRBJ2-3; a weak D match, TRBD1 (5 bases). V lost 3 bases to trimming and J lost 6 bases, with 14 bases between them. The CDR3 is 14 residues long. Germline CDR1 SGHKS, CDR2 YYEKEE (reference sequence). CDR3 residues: CASSSDTSGDTQYF. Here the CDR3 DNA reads TGTGCCAGCAGCTCGGACACTTCTGGGGATACGCAGTATTTT.

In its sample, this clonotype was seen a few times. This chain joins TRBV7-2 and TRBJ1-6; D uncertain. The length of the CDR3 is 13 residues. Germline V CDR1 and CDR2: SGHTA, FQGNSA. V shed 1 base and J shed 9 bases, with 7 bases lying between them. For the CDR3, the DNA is TGTGCCAGCAGCTTAGGTGGAATTTCACCCCTCCACTTT. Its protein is CASSLGGISPLHF.

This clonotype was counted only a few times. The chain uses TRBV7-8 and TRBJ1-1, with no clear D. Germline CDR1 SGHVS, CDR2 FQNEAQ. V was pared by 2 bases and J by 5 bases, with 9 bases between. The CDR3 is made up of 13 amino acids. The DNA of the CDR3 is TGTGCCAGCAGCTTACTTTATGGGACTGAAGCTTTCTTT. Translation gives CASSLLYGTEAFF.

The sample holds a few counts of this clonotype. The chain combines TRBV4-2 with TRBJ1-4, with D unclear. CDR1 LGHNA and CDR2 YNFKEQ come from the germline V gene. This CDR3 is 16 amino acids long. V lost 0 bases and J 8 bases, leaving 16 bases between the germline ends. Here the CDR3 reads CASSQDRASRIEKLFF. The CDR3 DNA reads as TGTGCCAGCAGCCAAGACAGAGCCTCAAGGATCGAAAAACTGTTTTTT.

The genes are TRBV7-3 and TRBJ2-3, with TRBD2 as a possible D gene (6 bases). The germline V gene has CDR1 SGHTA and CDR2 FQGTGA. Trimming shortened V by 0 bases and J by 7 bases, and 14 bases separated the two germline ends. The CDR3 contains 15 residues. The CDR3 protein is CASSLTGEVGNTQYF. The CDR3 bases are TGTGCCAGCAGCTTAACCGGGGAGGTAGGGAATACGCAGTATTTT.

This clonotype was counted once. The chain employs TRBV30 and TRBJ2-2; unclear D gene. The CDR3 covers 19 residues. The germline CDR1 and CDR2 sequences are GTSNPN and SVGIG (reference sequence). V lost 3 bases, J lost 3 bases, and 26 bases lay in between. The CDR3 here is CAWRHSRATPHSDTGELFF. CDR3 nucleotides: TGTGCCTGGAGACACTCCCGGGCCACCCCCCACTCGGACACCGGGGAGCTGTTTTTT.

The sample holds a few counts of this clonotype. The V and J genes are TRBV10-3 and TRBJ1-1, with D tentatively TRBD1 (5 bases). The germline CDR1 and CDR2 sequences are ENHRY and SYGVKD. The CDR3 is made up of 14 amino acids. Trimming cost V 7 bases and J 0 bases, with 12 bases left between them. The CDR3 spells CAITQGPVNTEAFF. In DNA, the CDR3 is TGTGCCATCACTCAGGGTCCTGTGAACACTGAAGCTTTCTTT.

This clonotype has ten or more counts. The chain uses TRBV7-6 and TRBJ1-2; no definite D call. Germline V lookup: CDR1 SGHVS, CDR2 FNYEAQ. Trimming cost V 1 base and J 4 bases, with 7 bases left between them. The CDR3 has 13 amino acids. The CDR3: CASSLVQSYGYTF. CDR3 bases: TGTGCCAGCAGCTTAGTACAGAGCTATGGCTACACCTTC.